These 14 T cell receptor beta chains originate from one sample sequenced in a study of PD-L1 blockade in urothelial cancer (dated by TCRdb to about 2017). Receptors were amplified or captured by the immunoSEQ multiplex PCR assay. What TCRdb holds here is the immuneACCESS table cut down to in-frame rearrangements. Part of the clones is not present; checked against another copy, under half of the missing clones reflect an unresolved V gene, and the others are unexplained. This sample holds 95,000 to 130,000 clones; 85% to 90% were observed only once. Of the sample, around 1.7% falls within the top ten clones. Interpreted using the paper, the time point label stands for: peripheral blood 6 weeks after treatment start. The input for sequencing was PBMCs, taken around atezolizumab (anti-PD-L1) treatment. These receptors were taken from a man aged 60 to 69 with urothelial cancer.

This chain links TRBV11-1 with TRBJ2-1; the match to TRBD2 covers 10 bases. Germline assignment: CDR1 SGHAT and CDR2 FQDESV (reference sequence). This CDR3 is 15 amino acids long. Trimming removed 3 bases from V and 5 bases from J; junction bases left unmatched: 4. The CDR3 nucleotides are TGTGCCAGCAGCTTTGCCGGGACTAGCGACAATGAGCAGTTCTTC. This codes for CASSFAGTSDNEQFF.

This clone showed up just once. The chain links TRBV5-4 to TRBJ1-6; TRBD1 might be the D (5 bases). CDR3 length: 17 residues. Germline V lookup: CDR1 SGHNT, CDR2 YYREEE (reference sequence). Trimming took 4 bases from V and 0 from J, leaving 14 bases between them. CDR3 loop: CASSGVGRDSYNSPLHF. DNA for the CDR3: TGTGCCAGCAGCGGGGTAGGCAGGGACTCCTATAATTCACCCCTCCACTTT.

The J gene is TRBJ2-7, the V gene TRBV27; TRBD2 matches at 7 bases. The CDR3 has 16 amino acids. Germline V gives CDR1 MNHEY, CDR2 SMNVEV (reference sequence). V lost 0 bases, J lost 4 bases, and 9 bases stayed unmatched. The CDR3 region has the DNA TGTGCCAGCAGTTTATCGTTGCGGGGGTCGGCTTACGAGCAGTACTTC. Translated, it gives CASSLSLRGSAYEQYF.

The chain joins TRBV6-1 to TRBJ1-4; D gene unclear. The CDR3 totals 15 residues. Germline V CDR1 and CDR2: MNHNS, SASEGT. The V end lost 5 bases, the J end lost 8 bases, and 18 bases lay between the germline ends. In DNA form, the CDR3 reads TGTGCCAGCAGTAAAGGAGAAGGACTCGAGGAAAAACTGTTTTTT. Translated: CASSKGEGLEEKLFF.

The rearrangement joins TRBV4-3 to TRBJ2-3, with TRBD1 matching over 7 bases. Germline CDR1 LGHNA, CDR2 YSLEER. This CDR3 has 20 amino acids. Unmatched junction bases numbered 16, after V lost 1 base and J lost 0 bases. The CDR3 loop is CASSQVPARDSRSSTDTQYF. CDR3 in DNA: TGCGCCAGCAGCCAAGTGCCCGCTAGGGACAGCCGATCTAGCACAGATACGCAGTATTTT.

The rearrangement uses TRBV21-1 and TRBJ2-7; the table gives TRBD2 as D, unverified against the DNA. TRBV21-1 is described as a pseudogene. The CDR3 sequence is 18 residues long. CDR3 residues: CASSKERPGLARSYEQYF. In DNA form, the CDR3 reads TGTGCCAGCAGCAAAGAGAGGCCTGGACTAGCGCGTAGTTACGAGCAGTACTTC.

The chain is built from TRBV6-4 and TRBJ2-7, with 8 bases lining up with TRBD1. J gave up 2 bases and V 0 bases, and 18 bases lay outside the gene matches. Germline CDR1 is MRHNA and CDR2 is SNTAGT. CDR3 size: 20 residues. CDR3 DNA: TGTGCCAGCAGTGACTCGAAACTAGGACAGGGAGACGGGTTAGCCTACGAGCAGTACTTC. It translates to CASSDSKLGQGDGLAYEQYF.

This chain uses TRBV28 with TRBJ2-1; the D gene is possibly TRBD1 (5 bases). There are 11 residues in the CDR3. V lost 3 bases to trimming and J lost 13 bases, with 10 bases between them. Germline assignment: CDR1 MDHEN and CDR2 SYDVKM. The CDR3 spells CASSFGAGQFF. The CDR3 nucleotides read TGTGCCAGCAGTTTTGGGGCCGGACAGTTCTTC.

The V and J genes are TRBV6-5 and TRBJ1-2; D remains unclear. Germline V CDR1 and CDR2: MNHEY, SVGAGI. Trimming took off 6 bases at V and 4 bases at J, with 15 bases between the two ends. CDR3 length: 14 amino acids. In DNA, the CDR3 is TGTGCCAGCAGGCCGCAGGCAGCCCTCTATGGCTACACCTTC. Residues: CASRPQAALYGYTF.

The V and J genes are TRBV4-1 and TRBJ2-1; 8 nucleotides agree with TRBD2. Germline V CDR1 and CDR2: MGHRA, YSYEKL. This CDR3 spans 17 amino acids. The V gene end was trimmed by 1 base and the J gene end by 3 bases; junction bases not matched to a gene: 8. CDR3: CASSQAGEAGVYNEQFF. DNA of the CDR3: TGCGCCAGCAGCCAAGCGGGAGAAGCGGGAGTCTACAATGAGCAGTTCTTC.

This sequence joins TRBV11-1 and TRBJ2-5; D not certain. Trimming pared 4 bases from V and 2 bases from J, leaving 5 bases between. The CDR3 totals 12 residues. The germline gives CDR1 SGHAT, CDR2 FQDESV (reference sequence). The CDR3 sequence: CASSSSQETQYF. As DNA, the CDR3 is TGTGCCAGCAGCTCCTCGCAAGAGACCCAGTACTTC.

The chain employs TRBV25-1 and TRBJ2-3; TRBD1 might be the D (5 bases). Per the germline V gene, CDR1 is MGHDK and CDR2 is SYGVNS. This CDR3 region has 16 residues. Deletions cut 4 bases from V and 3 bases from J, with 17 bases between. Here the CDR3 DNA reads TGTGCCAGCAGTGCGGGCAGGGTCGGCTTTACAGATACGCAGTATTTT. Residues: CASSAGRVGFTDTQYF.

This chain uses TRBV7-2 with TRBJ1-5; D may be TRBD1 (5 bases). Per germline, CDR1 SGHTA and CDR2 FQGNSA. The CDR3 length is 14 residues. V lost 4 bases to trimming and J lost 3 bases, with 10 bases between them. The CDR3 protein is CASSSQASNQPQHF. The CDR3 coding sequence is TGTGCCAGCAGCTCACAGGCGTCCAATCAGCCCCAGCATTTT.

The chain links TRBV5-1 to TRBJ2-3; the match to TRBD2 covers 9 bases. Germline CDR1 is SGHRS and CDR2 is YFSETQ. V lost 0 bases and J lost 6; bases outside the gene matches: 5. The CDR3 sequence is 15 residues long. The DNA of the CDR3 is TGCGCCAGCAGCTTGGACGGGACTAGCAAGGATACGCAGTATTTT. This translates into CASSLDGTSKDTQYF.